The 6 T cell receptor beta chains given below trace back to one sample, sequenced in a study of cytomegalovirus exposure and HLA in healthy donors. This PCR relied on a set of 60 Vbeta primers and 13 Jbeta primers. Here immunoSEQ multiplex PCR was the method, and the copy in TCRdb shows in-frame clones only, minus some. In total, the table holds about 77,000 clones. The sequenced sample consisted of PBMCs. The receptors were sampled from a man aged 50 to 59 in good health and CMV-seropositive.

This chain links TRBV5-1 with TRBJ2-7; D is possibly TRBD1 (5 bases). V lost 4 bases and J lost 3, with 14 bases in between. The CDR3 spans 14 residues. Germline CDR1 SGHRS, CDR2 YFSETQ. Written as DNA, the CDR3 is TGCGCCAGCAGCGAGACAGCACTAAACTACGAGCAGTACTTC. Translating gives CASSETALNYEQYF.

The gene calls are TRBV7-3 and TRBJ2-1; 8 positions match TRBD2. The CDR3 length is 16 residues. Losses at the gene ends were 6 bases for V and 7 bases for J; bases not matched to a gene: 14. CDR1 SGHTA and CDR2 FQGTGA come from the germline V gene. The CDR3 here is CASRLLGAGERNEQFF. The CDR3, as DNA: TGTGCCAGCAGGCTCCTGGGAGCGGGGGAGAGGAATGAGCAGTTCTTC.

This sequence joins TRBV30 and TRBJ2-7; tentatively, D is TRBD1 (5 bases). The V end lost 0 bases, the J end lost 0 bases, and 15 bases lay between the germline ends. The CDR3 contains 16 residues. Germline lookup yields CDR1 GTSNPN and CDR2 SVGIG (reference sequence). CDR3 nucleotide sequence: TGTGCCTGGAGTGTACCTCGACGACAGAGCTCCTACGAGCAGTACGTC. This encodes CAWSVPRRQSSYEQYV.

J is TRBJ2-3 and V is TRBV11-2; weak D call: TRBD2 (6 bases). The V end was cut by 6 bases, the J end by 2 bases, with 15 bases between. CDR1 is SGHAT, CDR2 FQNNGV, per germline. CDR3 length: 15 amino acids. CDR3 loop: CASRPLARPTDTQYF. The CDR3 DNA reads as TGTGCCAGCAGACCTCTAGCGCGGCCCACAGATACGCAGTATTTT.

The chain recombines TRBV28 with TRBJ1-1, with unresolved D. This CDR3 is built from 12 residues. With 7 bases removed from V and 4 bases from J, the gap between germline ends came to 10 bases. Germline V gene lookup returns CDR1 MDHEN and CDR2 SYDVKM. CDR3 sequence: CASNPEGTEAFF. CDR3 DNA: TGTGCCAGCAATCCGGAGGGCACTGAAGCTTTCTTT.

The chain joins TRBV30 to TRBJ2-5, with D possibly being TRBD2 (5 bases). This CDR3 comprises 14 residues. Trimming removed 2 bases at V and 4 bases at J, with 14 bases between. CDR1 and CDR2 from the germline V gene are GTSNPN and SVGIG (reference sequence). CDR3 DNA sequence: TGTGCCTGGAGTACCCCGGGGTACGGAGAGACCCAGTACTTC. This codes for CAWSTPGYGETQYF.